What follows are 5 T cell receptor beta chains derived from one specimen sequenced in a study of shared clonotypes between healthy human individuals. It was CD45RO-negative cells, positively selected for CCR7, that made up naive CD8 cells, with terminally differentiated effector memory CD45RA+ cells excluded. The method was immunoSEQ multiplex PCR; TCRdb's version includes in-frame clones alone and lacks a portion of them. The table includes roughly 890,000 clones, approximately 92% detected once. Sequenced sample: naive CD8+ T cells sorted from blood. Every receptor here comes from a man aged 25 to 40 in good health.

The V and J genes are TRBV27 and TRBJ2-7; 7 bases are a match to TRBD1. Germline assignment: CDR1 MNHEY and CDR2 SMNVEV (reference sequence). The CDR3 has 15 residues. Trimming removed 4 bases from V and 5 bases from J; junction bases left unmatched: 11. The DNA of the CDR3 is TGTGCCAGCAGTTCCGGGTCCCGGGACAGTGACGAGCAGTACTTC. Protein sequence: CASSSGSRDSDEQYF.

The rearrangement joins TRBV4-1 to TRBJ2-1, with no clear D. CDR3 size: 15 residues. Looked up from germline, CDR1 is MGHRA and CDR2 is YSYEKL. The germline V and J ends were trimmed by 4 bases and 7 bases, with 17 bases remaining between them. CDR3 residues: CASSPFFLYGNEQFF. The CDR3 DNA is TGCGCCAGCAGCCCCTTCTTCCTATACGGGAATGAGCAGTTCTTC.

This clone showed up just once. The chain is built from TRBV9 and TRBJ2-1; D gene uncertain. The CDR3 covers 12 residues. Germline-derived CDR1 and CDR2 are SGDLS and YYNGEE. V was shortened by 4 bases and J by 6 bases, with 8 bases between the two germline ends. The CDR3 sequence: CASSPWGNEQFF. DNA for the CDR3: TGTGCCAGCAGCCCCTGGGGCAATGAGCAGTTCTTC.

The chain has TRBV29-1 and TRBJ2-1; perhaps TRBD2 as D (6 bases). CDR3 length: 15 amino acids. From germline, CDR1 is SQVTM and CDR2 ANQGSEA. Trimming shortened V by 1 base and J by 4 bases, and 14 bases separated the two germline ends. CDR3 protein: CSVEGLGVHYNEQFF. The DNA of the CDR3 is TGCAGCGTTGAAGGACTAGGAGTCCATTACAATGAGCAGTTCTTC.

The V call is TRBV9, the J call TRBJ1-2, with D tentatively TRBD1 (6 bases). Germline CDR1 SGDLS, CDR2 YYNGEE. The CDR3 spans 14 residues. Trimming removed 4 bases at V and 8 bases at J, with 18 bases between. CDR3: CASSLKPGQEGYTF. CDR3 DNA sequence: TGTGCCAGCAGCCTCAAACCGGGACAAGAGGGCTACACCTTC.